This T cell receptor (beta chain) is drawn from a study of blood T cells in healthy people across ages. The CDR3 runs to 13 residues. Germline CDR1 and CDR2: LNHDA and SQIVND (reference sequence). V was clipped by 3 bases and J by 4 bases, with 9 bases between them. Each sample yielded at least 7 million isolated PBMCs. Primed by a sample-barcoded 5' primer and a J-beta primer mix, a second PCR proceeded for 7 to 11 cycles. Every cDNA molecule carried a tag from a template-switch adaptor bearing 12 random nucleotides. TCRdb processed the 5' RACE reads anew with MiXCR; each CDR3 protein has one entry. The repertoire holds 800,000 or so distinct CDR3 sequences, about 62% seen once, with around a quarter in the top ten. With regard to this clonotype: Its antigen is undetermined.

Overall study results and limits: Aged donors had fewer naive CD4+ cells and lower diversity than long-lived donors. Diversity estimates from one million T cells were considered underestimates.

Source material: blood. The genes are TRBV19 and TRBJ1-2; possibly TRBD1 for D (5 bases). The origin of this receptor is a man aged 25 to 40 in good health. The CDR3 spells CASSMQGSYGYTF. DNA for the CDR3: TGTGCCAGTAGTATGCAGGGAAGCTATGGCTACACCTTC. Full variable domain (remainder filled in from reference TRBV19 and TRBJ1-2): DGGITQSPKYLFRKEGQNVTLSCEQNLNHDAMYWYRQDPGQGLRLIYYSQIVNDFQKGDIAEGYSVSREKKESFPLTVTSAQKNPTAFYLCASSMQGSYGYTFGSGTRLTVV.